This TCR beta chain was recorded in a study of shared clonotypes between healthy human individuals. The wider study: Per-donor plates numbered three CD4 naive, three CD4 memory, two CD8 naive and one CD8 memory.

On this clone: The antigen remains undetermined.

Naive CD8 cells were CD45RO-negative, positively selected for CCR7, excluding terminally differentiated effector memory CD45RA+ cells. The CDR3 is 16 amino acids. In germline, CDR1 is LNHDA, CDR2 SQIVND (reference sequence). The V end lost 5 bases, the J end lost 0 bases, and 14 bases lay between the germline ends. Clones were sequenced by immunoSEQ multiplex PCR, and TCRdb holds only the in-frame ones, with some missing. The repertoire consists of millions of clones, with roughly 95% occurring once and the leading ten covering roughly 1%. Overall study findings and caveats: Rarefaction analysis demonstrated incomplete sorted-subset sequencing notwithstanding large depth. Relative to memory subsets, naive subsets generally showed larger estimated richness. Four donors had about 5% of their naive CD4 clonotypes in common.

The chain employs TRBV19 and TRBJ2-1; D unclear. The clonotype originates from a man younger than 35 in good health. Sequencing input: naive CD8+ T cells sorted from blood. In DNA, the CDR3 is TGTGCCAGTAGTGAACTTCGACCCAGCTCCTACAATGAGCAGTTCTTC. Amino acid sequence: CASSELRPSSYNEQFF.